A selection of T cell receptor beta chains follows, all from one sample in a study of beta chain features in type 1 diabetes. Assay used: immunoSEQ multiplex PCR; TCRdb lists only in-frame clones, some missing. The sample includes about 140,000 clones, approximately 9.8% of them seen just once. Sequenced input: central memory CD4+ T cells from blood. All receptors come from a woman between 40 and 50 years old in good health. Each CDR3 is given with its conserved first and last residue. A D gene is named only where the DNA matches it firmly. Size tells how often a clone was seen (once, few, many) or the class of an expanded clone, and some rows leave it out.

CASSTTGVGRSGANVLTF,TGTGCCAGTAGTACGACGGGGGTAGGGCGCTCTGGGGCCAACGTCCTGACTTTC,TRBJ2-6,NA,TRBV19,few
CASSRYLDTQYF,TGCGCCAGCTCCCGGTACTTAGATACGCAGTATTTT,TRBJ2-3,NA,TRBV10-1,few
CASSPDRVSYEQYF,TGTGCCAGCAGTCCGGACAGGGTGTCCTACGAGCAGTACTTC,TRBJ2-7,TRBD1,TRBV6-1,few
CASSLGASGSGGDTQYF,TGTGCCAGCAGCTTGGGGGCTAGCGGGTCCGGCGGAGATACGCAGTATTTT,TRBJ2-3,TRBD2,TRBV7-2,NA
CSAILNEKLFF,TGCAGTGCTATACTTAATGAAAAACTGTTTTTT,TRBJ1-4,NA,TRBV20-1,NA
CASSESEARGGDTQYF,TGTGCCAGCAGTGAGAGTGAGGCCAGGGGAGGGGATACGCAGTATTTT,TRBJ2-3,NA,TRBV2,few
CASSPLGARTDTQYF,TGTGCCAGCAGTCCGCTGGGGGCCCGCACAGATACGCAGTATTTT,TRBJ2-3,NA,TRBV2,NA
CASSQGWGRNNSPLHF,TGCGCCAGCAGCCAAGGGTGGGGGCGGAATAATTCACCCCTCCACTTT,TRBJ1-6,NA,TRBV4-1,NA
CASTLKGPIYEQYF,TGTGCCAGCACTTTGAAGGGGCCGATCTACGAGCAGTACTTC,TRBJ2-7,NA,TRBV2,few
CASSPQGYYGYTF,TGCGCCAGCAGCCCACAGGGCTACTATGGCTACACCTTC,TRBJ1-2,NA,TRBV4-3,NA
CASSRDREETQYF,TGTGCCAGCTCACGGGACAGGGAAGAGACCCAGTACTTC,TRBJ2-5,TRBD1,TRBV18,NA
CASSQGPGEDTQYF,TGCGCCAGCAGCCAAGGGCCAGGGGAGGATACGCAGTATTTT,TRBJ2-3,NA,TRBV4-3,few
CASSYGPQGNEQFF,TGTGCCAGCAGTTACGGTCCACAGGGCAATGAGCAGTTCTTC,TRBJ2-1,NA,TRBV6-5,NA